The T cell receptor (beta chain) described here comes from a study of shared clonotypes between healthy human individuals. Generated by immunoSEQ multiplex PCR, the TCRdb table keeps only in-frame clones and is missing some. The sample lists roughly 2.1 million clones; roughly 91% were seen once. Findings and limits, study-wide: Researchers sampled only blood; tissue repertoires likely differ.

Points on this clone: Antigen specificity is unknown.

Naivety among CD8 cells was defined by CD45RO negativity and positive CCR7 selection, thereby excluding terminally differentiated effector memory CD45RA+ cells. The CDR3 is 13 amino acids. V was shortened by 4 bases and J by 6 bases, with 10 bases between the two germline ends. Germline CDR1 and CDR2: MGHRA and YSYEKL. This clonotype was sampled from a man aged 18 to 29 in good health. Some clones in this sample may be carry-over from other donors' samples. Sequencing was performed on naive CD8+ T cells from PBMCs. The chain uses TRBV4-1 and TRBJ2-1; no definite D call. CDR3 loop: CASSPSRTNEQFF. In DNA, the CDR3 is TGCGCCAGCAGCCCCAGCCGGACCAATGAGCAGTTCTTC.